These T cell receptor beta chains were read from a single sample in a study of OX40 agonist ivuxolimab in advanced cancers. The assay was immunoSEQ multiplex PCR, and TCRdb's table has in-frame clones only and misses some. The data hold 70,000 to 100,000 clones, with over 80% observed a single time. Sequences were derived from CD4+ or CD8+ T cells sorted from blood, sampled in a trial of the OX40 agonist ivuxolimab. The receptors here all came from an adult with an advanced solid tumor such as melanoma, head and neck, liver or kidney cancer. CDR3s include the opening cysteine and the closing phenylalanine or tryptophan. Each record gives: J gene, clone size, V gene, D gene, CDR3 protein, CDR3 DNA. D genes are given only for firm matches. Not every row has a clone size; where given, it reads once, few, many or a size class.

J: TRBJ2-3
size: once
V: TRBV15
D: TRBD2
CDR3: CATSERREGADTQYF
DNA: TGTGCCACCTCCGAGCGGCGGGAGGGCGCAGATACGCAGTATTTT

J: TRBJ2-5
size: -
V: TRBV7-9
D: -
CDR3: CASSLRQQKETQYF
DNA: TGTGCCAGCAGCTTACGACAGCAGAAAGAGACCCAGTACTTC

J: TRBJ2-7
size: once
V: TRBV6-6
D: -
CDR3: CASSYRRSLDHEQYF
DNA: TGTGCCAGCAGTTATAGAAGAAGTCTAGACCACGAGCAGTACTTC

J: TRBJ1-4
size: -
V: TRBV6-6
D: -
CDR3: CASTYGASTNEKLFF
DNA: TGTGCCAGCACCTATGGGGCCTCAACTAATGAAAAACTGTTTTTT

J: TRBJ2-7
size: -
V: TRBV4-1
D: TRBD1
CDR3: CASSLTDRADEQYF
DNA: TGCGCCAGCAGCCTAACCGACAGGGCTGACGAGCAGTACTTC

J: TRBJ2-5
size: -
V: TRBV13
D: -
CDR3: CASSSAATRAQYQETQYF
DNA: TGTGCCAGCAGCTCAGCGGCCACCAGGGCACAGTACCAAGAGACCCAGTACTTC

J: TRBJ2-7
size: -
V: TRBV5-4
D: TRBD2
CDR3: CASSLDRAGVPEQYF
DNA: TGTGCCAGCAGCTTGGACAGAGCGGGAGTACCCGAGCAGTACTTC

J: TRBJ2-7
size: once
V: TRBV29-1
D: -
CDR3: CSVVAGTYEQYF
DNA: TGCAGCGTTGTGGCAGGGACCTACGAGCAGTACTTC

J: TRBJ2-1
size: -
V: TRBV27
D: TRBD1
CDR3: CASRDRSVEQFF
DNA: TGTGCCAGCAGGGACAGGAGCGTTGAGCAGTTCTTC

J: TRBJ2-2
size: -
V: TRBV30
D: -
CDR3: CAWSKGMGTGELFF
DNA: TGTGCCTGGAGTAAGGGGATGGGGACCGGGGAGCTGTTTTTT

J: TRBJ2-1
size: once
V: TRBV6-6
D: TRBD2
CDR3: CASSYFKRGYYNEQFF
DNA: TGTGCCAGCAGTTATTTCAAGCGGGGTTACTACAATGAGCAGTTCTTC

J: TRBJ1-2
size: -
V: TRBV27
D: -
CDR3: CASSTGPYYGYTF
DNA: TGTGCCAGCAGCACAGGTCCATACTATGGCTACACCTTC

J: TRBJ2-1
size: -
V: TRBV30
D: -
CDR3: CAWSSLNEQFF
DNA: TGTGCCTGGAGTTCGTTGAATGAGCAGTTCTTC

J: TRBJ2-1
size: -
V: TRBV10-2
D: TRBD2
CDR3: CASSALGGGYNEQFF
DNA: TGCGCCAGCAGTGCCCTGGGCGGGGGCTACAATGAGCAGTTCTTC

J: TRBJ1-2
size: few
V: TRBV6-1
D: -
CDR3: CASSESWGYTF
DNA: TGTGCCAGCAGTGAAAGCTGGGGCTACACCTTC

J: TRBJ2-1
size: -
V: TRBV5-1
D: TRBD1
CDR3: CASSLDLVWDRGGEQFF
DNA: TGCGCCAGCAGCTTGGACTTAGTTTGGGACAGGGGAGGTGAGCAGTTCTTC

J: TRBJ2-1
size: -
V: TRBV9
D: TRBD2
CDR3: CASSGGGLAGVYNEQFF
DNA: TGTGCCAGCAGCGGGGGGGGACTAGCGGGAGTCTACAATGAGCAGTTCTTC

J: TRBJ1-6
size: once
V: TRBV21-1
D: -
CDR3: CASSLLLHF
DNA: TGTGCCAGCAGCCTTCTACTCCACTTT

J: TRBJ2-1
size: -
V: TRBV25-1
D: TRBD2
CDR3: CASSEYPTSGRGNEQFF
DNA: TGTGCCAGCAGTGAATACCCCACTAGCGGGAGGGGCAATGAGCAGTTCTTC

J: TRBJ2-3
size: -
V: TRBV19
D: -
CDR3: CASSTVLFWGRSTDTQYF
DNA: TGTGCCAGTAGTACAGTCCTGTTTTGGGGTCGAAGCACAGATACGCAGTATTTT

J: TRBJ2-2
size: -
V: TRBV7-6
D: -
CDR3: CASSLGRAGSTGELFF
DNA: TGTGCCAGCAGCTTAGGCCGGGCAGGCTCCACCGGGGAGCTGTTTTTT

J: TRBJ2-3
size: -
V: TRBV6-4
D: -
CDR3: CASSEGGRADTQYF
DNA: TGTGCCAGCAGTGAGGGGGGCCGCGCAGATACGCAGTATTTT

J: TRBJ2-1
size: -
V: TRBV9
D: TRBD1
CDR3: CASSPPRTGIYNGQFF
DNA: TGTGCCAGCAGCCCTCCCCGGACAGGGATATACAATGGGCAGTTCTTC

J: TRBJ1-3
size: -
V: TRBV28
D: TRBD1
CDR3: CASSFPIISEVHRQGRGNTIYF
DNA: TGTGCCAGCAGTTTCCCCATAATATCCGAAGTCCACCGACAGGGCCGGGGAAACACCATATATTTT

J: TRBJ2-4
size: -
V: TRBV6-1
D: -
CDR3: CASSAGTDVNIQYF
DNA: TGTGCCAGCAGCGCTGGAACGGATGTAAACATTCAGTACTTC

J: TRBJ2-1
size: -
V: TRBV4-2
D: -
CDR3: CASSQEARVVWASGYNEQFF
DNA: TGTGCCAGCAGCCAAGAGGCTCGTGTCGTGTGGGCGAGCGGATACAATGAGCAGTTCTTC

J: TRBJ2-7
size: -
V: TRBV7-9
D: -
CDR3: CASSQESPNYEQYF
DNA: TGTGCCAGCAGCCAAGAGTCGCCTAACTACGAGCAGTACTTC

J: TRBJ2-2
size: -
V: TRBV27
D: -
CDR3: CASYGDTGELFF
DNA: TGTGCCAGCTACGGGGACACCGGGGAGCTGTTTTTT

J: TRBJ2-4
size: -
V: TRBV19
D: TRBD1
CDR3: CASEDRAKNIQYF
DNA: TGTGCCAGTGAGGACAGGGCCAAAAACATTCAGTACTTC

J: TRBJ2-4
size: -
V: TRBV28
D: -
CDR3: CASSLPGQRDIQYF
DNA: TGTGCCAGCAGTTTACCTGGACAGAGGGACATTCAGTACTTC

J: TRBJ1-4
size: -
V: TRBV6-1
D: -
CDR3: CASSEAKWPREKLFF
DNA: TGTGCCAGCAGTGAAGCGAAGTGGCCAAGAGAAAAACTGTTTTTT

J: TRBJ2-7
size: -
V: TRBV7-6
D: -
CDR3: CASSLGSPRSEQYF
DNA: TGTGCCAGCAGCTTAGGGTCACCCCGGTCCGAGCAGTACTTC

J: TRBJ2-1
size: -
V: TRBV6-1
D: -
CDR3: CASSERVFGGNEQFF
DNA: TGTGCCAGCAGTGAAAGGGTTTTCGGGGGCAATGAGCAGTTCTTC

J: TRBJ2-5
size: -
V: TRBV29-1
D: -
CDR3: CSVRGVYQETQYF
DNA: TGCAGCGTTCGAGGGGTCTACCAAGAGACCCAGTACTTC

J: TRBJ1-3
size: -
V: TRBV6-1
D: -
CDR3: CASSPTDLDTIYF
DNA: TGTGCCAGCAGTCCGACAGACTTGGACACCATATATTTT

J: TRBJ1-2
size: -
V: TRBV29-1
D: TRBD1
CDR3: CSVERQGDYGYTF
DNA: TGCAGCGTTGAGAGGCAGGGGGACTATGGCTACACCTTC

J: TRBJ2-7
size: -
V: TRBV11-2
D: -
CDR3: CASSSSTGPNSYEQYF
DNA: TGTGCCAGCAGCTCATCTACGGGGCCTAACTCCTACGAGCAGTACTTC

J: TRBJ1-2
size: few
V: TRBV29-1
D: -
CDR3: CSVEEGTYTGYTF
DNA: TGCAGCGTTGAAGAGGGGACTTATACCGGCTACACCTTC

J: TRBJ1-3
size: -
V: TRBV5-1
D: -
CDR3: CASSLGSTGNTIYF
DNA: TGCGCCAGCAGCTTGGGATCGACTGGAAACACCATATATTTT

J: TRBJ1-5
size: -
V: TRBV30
D: -
CDR3: CAWAPDSNQPQHF
DNA: TGTGCCTGGGCACCGGATAGCAATCAGCCCCAGCATTTT

J: TRBJ1-1
size: -
V: TRBV19
D: -
CDR3: CASSTKQGAGTEAFF
DNA: TGTGCCAGTAGTACTAAACAGGGTGCCGGCACTGAAGCTTTCTTT

J: TRBJ2-7
size: -
V: TRBV28
D: -
CDR3: CASSPRLTYEQYF
DNA: TGTGCCAGCAGTCCCCGGCTGACCTACGAGCAGTACTTC

J: TRBJ1-1
size: -
V: TRBV7-9
D: -
CDR3: CASSLGGRLTEAFF
DNA: TGTGCCAGCAGCTTAGGGGGGCGATTGACTGAAGCTTTCTTT

J: TRBJ2-7
size: -
V: TRBV5-1
D: TRBD1
CDR3: CASSLSRGIYEQYF
DNA: TGCGCCAGCAGCTTGAGCAGGGGGATCTACGAGCAGTACTTC

J: TRBJ1-1
size: once
V: TRBV28
D: -
CDR3: CASGGTLRNTEAFF
DNA: TGTGCCAGCGGAGGGACTTTGCGAAACACTGAAGCTTTCTTT

J: TRBJ1-3
size: -
V: TRBV7-8
D: -
CDR3: CASSLAGAGNTIYF
DNA: TGTGCCAGCAGCTTAGCAGGGGCTGGAAACACCATATATTTT

J: TRBJ1-1
size: -
V: TRBV5-1
D: -
CDR3: CASSLGDWSTEAFF
DNA: TGCGCCAGCAGCTTGGGGGATTGGAGCACTGAAGCTTTCTTT

J: TRBJ2-5
size: -
V: TRBV7-9
D: -
CDR3: CAVGGGGRETQYF
DNA: TGTGCCGTCGGGGGAGGGGGCAGGGAGACCCAGTACTTC

J: TRBJ1-1
size: -
V: TRBV9
D: -
CDR3: CASSVGPEGAEAFF
DNA: TGTGCCAGCAGCGTAGGTCCGGAGGGGGCTGAAGCTTTCTTT

J: TRBJ1-2
size: -
V: TRBV27
D: TRBD1
CDR3: CASSLRGHYGYTF
DNA: TGTGCCAGCAGTCTCAGGGGGCATTATGGCTACACCTTC

J: TRBJ1-3
size: -
V: TRBV19
D: -
CDR3: CASSLGNTIYF
DNA: TGTGCCAGTAGTCTCGGAAACACCATATATTTT

J: TRBJ2-5
size: -
V: TRBV10-1
D: -
CDR3: CASSERGPGQETQYF
DNA: TGCGCCAGCAGTGAGAGGGGTCCGGGACAAGAGACCCAGTACTTC

J: TRBJ2-1
size: -
V: TRBV9
D: TRBD1
CDR3: CASSLGTGDHEQFF
DNA: TGTGCCAGCAGCCTAGGGACAGGGGACCATGAGCAGTTCTTC

J: TRBJ1-1
size: -
V: TRBV10-3
D: -
CDR3: CAISEEGLNTEAFF
DNA: TGTGCCATCAGTGAAGAGGGTTTGAACACTGAAGCTTTCTTT

J: TRBJ1-4
size: -
V: TRBV5-1
D: -
CDR3: CASSLRGEPTNEKLFF
DNA: TGCGCCAGCAGCTTGAGAGGAGAACCAACTAATGAAAAACTGTTTTTT

J: TRBJ2-2
size: -
V: TRBV9
D: -
CDR3: CASSVGPLASHTGELFF
DNA: TGTGCCAGCAGCGTAGGACCCCTAGCCTCCCATACCGGGGAGCTGTTTTTT

J: TRBJ1-2
size: -
V: TRBV6-4
D: TRBD1
CDR3: CASSDGTGWGYTF
DNA: TGTGCCAGCAGTGACGGGACAGGGTGGGGCTACACCTTC

J: TRBJ2-7
size: -
V: TRBV6-6
D: -
CDR3: CASSYSGSSEMWEQYF
DNA: TGTGCCAGCAGTTACTCGGGTTCCTCTGAGATGTGGGAGCAGTACTTC

J: TRBJ2-1
size: few
V: TRBV5-1
D: -
CDR3: CASSLALTIEYNEQFF
DNA: TGCGCCAGCAGCTTGGCGTTGACTATAGAGTACAATGAGCAGTTCTTC